What follows describes a single TCR beta chain. This sample was taken from a study of control samples from healthy donors and cancer patients. Generated by immunoSEQ multiplex PCR, the TCRdb table keeps only in-frame clones and is missing some. In the table there are 150,000 or so clones, about 94% of which are singletons. The CDR3 extends over 17 amino acids. Germline V gene sequence: CDR1 LGHNA, CDR2 YNFKEQ. V dropped 0 bases and J dropped 5 bases, with 20 bases sitting between them. The TCR comes from a woman in her thirties in good health. The specimen was blood. The chain recombines TRBV4-2 with TRBJ2-7, with a possible D match to TRBD2 (6 bases). CDR3 region: CASSQDREFGGPHEQYF. The CDR3 bases are TGTGCCAGCAGCCAAGATAGGGAGTTCGGAGGGCCCCACGAGCAGTACTTC.